This T cell receptor beta chain was profiled in a study of shared clonotypes between healthy human individuals. The study, taken as a whole, reports: Naive subsets usually exceeded memory subsets in estimated richness. Clonotypes not shared had lower generation probabilities than those common to all four donors.

Every subset had its genomic DNA shared out evenly among several immunoSEQ plates. Per the original data handling: ImmunoSEQ only sent back junction sequences with no quality scores, so filtering was done differently. The method was immunoSEQ multiplex PCR; TCRdb's version includes in-frame clones alone and lacks a portion of them. From that table come the V and J calls and clone size; the DNA was used to work out D and trimming. Of about 120,000 clones detected, 55% to 70% appear once; the ten largest clones hold roughly a quarter. Deletions cut 5 bases from V and 8 bases from J, with 12 bases between. Germline CDR1 reads ENHRY; CDR2 reads SYGVKD. The CDR3 contains 13 residues. Worth noting for this clone: Its antigen remains unidentified.

J is TRBJ1-4 and V is TRBV10-3; perhaps TRBD1 as D (6 bases). The sequenced sample was memory CD8+ T cells sorted from blood. Sample subset: CD45RO+ cells pooled with CCR7-negative TemRA cells. The TCR sequence derives from a woman in her twenties or thirties in good health. For the CDR3, the DNA is TGTGCCATCAGTCCAGGGGTAGGAGAAAAACTGTTTTTT. It codes for CAISPGVGEKLFF.